This TCR beta chain emerged from a study of T cells in localized non-small cell lung cancer. TCRdb keeps only in-frame clones here, not all; method: immunoSEQ multiplex PCR. The sample has about 24,000 clones; around 86% are singletons. V shed 6 bases and J shed 3 bases, with 8 bases lying between them. The germline V gene encodes CDR1 MNHNY and CDR2 SVGAGI (reference sequence). The CDR3 runs 12 residues. V is TRBV6-6 and J is TRBJ1-2; D is ambiguous. Sample: peripheral blood, taken before any cancer treatment. The source of this sequence is a man aged 35 to 70 with stage I squamous cell lung carcinoma. The CDR3 protein is CASSPGYYGYTF. As DNA, the CDR3 is TGTGCCAGCAGCCCAGGTTACTATGGCTACACCTTC.